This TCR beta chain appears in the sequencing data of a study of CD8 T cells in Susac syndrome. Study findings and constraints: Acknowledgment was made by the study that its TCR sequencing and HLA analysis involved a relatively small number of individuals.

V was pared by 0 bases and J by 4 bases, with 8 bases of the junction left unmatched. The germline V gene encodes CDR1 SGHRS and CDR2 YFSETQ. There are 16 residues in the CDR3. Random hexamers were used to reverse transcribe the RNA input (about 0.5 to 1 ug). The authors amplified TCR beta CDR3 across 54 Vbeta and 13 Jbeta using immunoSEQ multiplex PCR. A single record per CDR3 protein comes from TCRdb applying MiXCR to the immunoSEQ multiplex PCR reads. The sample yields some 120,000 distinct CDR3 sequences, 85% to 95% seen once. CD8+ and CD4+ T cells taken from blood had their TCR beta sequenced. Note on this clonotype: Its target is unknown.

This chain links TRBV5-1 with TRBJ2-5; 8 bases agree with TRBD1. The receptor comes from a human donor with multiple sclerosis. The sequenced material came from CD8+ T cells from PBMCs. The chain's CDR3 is CASSLEAGGRGETQYF. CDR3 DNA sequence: TGCGCCAGCAGCTTGGAGGCAGGGGGCCGTGGAGAGACCCAGTACTTC.